One TCR beta chain is described in this entry. This entry belongs to a study of CD8 T cells in ankylosing spondylitis. This CDR3 has 13 amino acids. Germline CDR1 SGHRS, CDR2 YFSETQ. V gave up 4 bases and J gave up 7 bases, with 14 bases separating them. TCRdb reprocessed the 5' RACE reads via MiXCR and lists one record per CDR3 protein. Of under 200,000 distinct CDR3 sequences listed, roughly 12% are singletons. The rearrangement joins TRBV5-1 to TRBJ1-2, with D perhaps TRBD1 (6 bases). The receptor's source is a male donor with ankylosing spondylitis or in good health (not recorded which). Sequenced input: blood, either unsorted or a sorted T cell fraction (not recorded which). CDR3 protein: CASSGDRTFGYTF. The CDR3 nucleotides read TGCGCCAGCAGCGGAGACAGGACTTTTGGCTACACCTTC.